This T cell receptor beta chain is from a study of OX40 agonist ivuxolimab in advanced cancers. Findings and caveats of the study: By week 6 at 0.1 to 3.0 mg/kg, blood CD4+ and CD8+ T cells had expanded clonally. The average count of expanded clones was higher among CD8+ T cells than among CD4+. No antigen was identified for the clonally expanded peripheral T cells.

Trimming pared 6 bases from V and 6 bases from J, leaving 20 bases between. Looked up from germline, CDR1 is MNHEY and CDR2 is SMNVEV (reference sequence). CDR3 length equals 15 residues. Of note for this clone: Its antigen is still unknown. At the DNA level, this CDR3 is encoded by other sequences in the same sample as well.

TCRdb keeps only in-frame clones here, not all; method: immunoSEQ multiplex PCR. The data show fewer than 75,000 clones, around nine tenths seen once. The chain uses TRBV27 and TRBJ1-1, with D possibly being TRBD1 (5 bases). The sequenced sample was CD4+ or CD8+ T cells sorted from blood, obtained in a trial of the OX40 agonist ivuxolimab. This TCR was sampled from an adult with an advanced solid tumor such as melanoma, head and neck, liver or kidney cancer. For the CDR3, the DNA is TGTGCCAGCAGGGGGGGGTTAAGGGCCGCCTCTGAAGCTTTCTTT. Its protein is CASRGGLRAASEAFF.